Below, one TCR beta chain is given with its context. The target antigen is unknown. The sample belongs to a study of early T cells in non-severe SARS-CoV-2 infection. Study context: RNA in bulk from unsorted whole blood was sequenced, and chains were unpaired.

CDR3 size: 13 residues. Trimming pared 3 bases from V and 13 bases from J, leaving 17 bases between. Germline CDR1 and CDR2: KGHSH and LQKENI. Study findings and constraints: Comparison of clonotypes with VDJdb favored anti-spike CD8 responses while missing private and CD4 specificities.

The library protocol tagged individual cDNA molecules with unique molecular identifiers. TCRdb independently ran MiXCR on the 5' RACE reads; one entry per CDR3 protein. This table has about 30,000 distinct CDR3 sequences, around 7% appearing once. The source is an adult who was a healthcare worker with PCR-confirmed SARS-CoV-2 infection or an uninfected control (not recorded which). Sequencing was done on a sample of whole blood. The V and J genes are TRBV18 and TRBJ2-3; D is uncertain. DNA for the CDR3: TGTGCCAGCTCACCGGCGTCGGGCGGTTATAAGTATTTT. Protein product: CASSPASGGYKYF.